The text below deals with one TCR beta chain. RNA transcripts gave rise to amplified TCR beta CDR3 regions. With the HTBI primer set, the TCR CDR3 went through a first round of RT-PCR. TCRdb reanalysed the multiplex PCR reads using MiXCR and keeps one entry per CDR3 protein. The repertoire includes approximately 220,000 distinct CDR3 sequences, around 18% of them detected once, and about 45% sits in the top ten. This record belongs to a study of T cells in Graves' hyperthyroidism and ophthalmopathy. The CDR3 runs 15 residues. Losses at the gene ends were 1 base for V and 10 bases for J; bases not matched to a gene: 8. CDR1 LGHNA and CDR2 YNFKEQ come from the germline V gene.

The sample was blood. The TCR comes from a man in his forties or fifties with Graves' hyperthyroidism. V usage is TRBV4-2 and J usage is TRBJ1-4; TRBD1 matches at 8 bases. CDR3 sequence: CASSQGPTGDGKLFF. CDR3 DNA: TGTGCCAGCAGCCAAGGACCGACAGGGGACGGAAAACTGTTTTTT.